The 9 T cell receptor beta chains below were found in one sample sequenced in a study of blood T cell repertoires in COVID-19. Assay used: immunoSEQ multiplex PCR; TCRdb lists only in-frame clones, some missing. The table lists about 260,000 clones, about 87% of them singletons. What was sequenced was peripheral blood. Source of these receptors: a man in his 60s who had recovered from COVID-19.

The rearrangement links TRBV6-1 to TRBJ1-1; TRBD1 aligns across 8 bases. The trim removed 2 bases at V and 11 bases at J, leaving 13 bases unmatched. The CDR3 spans 15 residues. Looked up from germline, CDR1 is MNHNS and CDR2 is SASEGT. CDR3 residues: CASSESGTGRRDAFF. CDR3 DNA sequence: TGTGCCAGCAGTGAATCCGGGACAGGAAGGAGGGACGCTTTCTTT.

This rearrangement joins TRBV9 to TRBJ1-1; 8 nucleotides align to TRBD1. Trimming took 0 bases from V and 6 from J; bases not matched to a gene: 7. This CDR3 has 15 residues. The germline gives CDR1 SGDLS, CDR2 YYNGEE. The CDR3, as DNA: TGTGCCAGCAGCGTAGCAGACAGGGGTATCGCTGAAGCTTTCTTT. Amino acid sequence: CASSVADRGIAEAFF.

This clone was counted only a few times. This chain joins TRBV3-1 (or the pseudogene TRBV3-2) and TRBJ1-5; D uncertain. The germline V gene has CDR1 LGHDT and CDR2 YNNKEL (reference sequence). CDR3 length: 15 amino acids. The germline V and J ends were trimmed by 1 base and 1 base, with 8 bases remaining between them. The CDR3 loop is CASSQGSLSNQPQHF. CDR3 coding DNA: TGTGCCAGCAGCCAAGGGAGCCTCAGCAATCAGCCCCAGCATTTT.

This CDR3 is CASSESSRSYRGADYGYTF. The CDR3 coding sequence is TGTGCCAGCAGTGAAAGTTCTCGTTCTTACAGGGGCGCAGACTATGGCTACACCTTC. This rearrangement joins TRBV2 to TRBJ1-2; 7 nucleotides line up with TRBD1. Trimming at V came to 2 bases and at J to 3 bases, leaving 18 bases not matched to a gene. This CDR3 spans 19 amino acids. Germline V gene sequence: CDR1 SNHLY, CDR2 FYNNEI.

This clone was observed once. Compared with germline, one end of the junction differs, possibly owing to a read error. CDR3 nucleotide sequence: TGCGCCAGCACCCGGACATGGGGGCTCTTC. Translated, it gives CASTRTWGLF. The chain uses TRBV10-1 and TRBJ2-7, with D tentatively TRBD1 (6 bases). Germline loops: CDR1 WNHNN, CDR2 SYGVQD (reference sequence). The CDR3 contains 10 residues.

The V gene is TRBV19, the J gene TRBJ1-5; no definite D call. Germline loops: CDR1 LNHDA, CDR2 SQIVND (reference sequence). This CDR3 is built from 13 residues. Trimming removed 5 bases at V and 3 bases at J, with 8 bases between. CDR3 residues: CASSWATNQPQHF. CDR3 nucleotide sequence: TGTGCCAGTAGTTGGGCTACCAATCAGCCCCAGCATTTT.

The rearrangement joins TRBV30 to TRBJ1-3; weak D call: TRBD1 (6 bases). This CDR3 is built from 15 residues. Germline values: CDR1 GTSNPN, CDR2 SVGIG (reference sequence). V gave up 2 bases and J gave up 0 bases, with 11 bases separating them. CDR3 in DNA: TGTGCCTGGAGTTTGGGGGCCCCCTCTGGAAACACCATATATTTT. Its translation: CAWSLGAPSGNTIYF.

The chain combines TRBV7-3 with TRBJ2-1; 8 nucleotides line up with TRBD2. CDR1 and CDR2 (germline): SGHTA, FQGTGA. CDR3 length: 16 amino acids. The V and J ends lost 5 bases and 6 bases, in that order; junction bases with no gene match: 12. CDR3 sequence (DNA): TGTGCCAGCAGCCCAATAGCGGGGCCCGACGTCAATGAGCAGTTCTTC. This codes for CASSPIAGPDVNEQFF.

The rearrangement joins TRBV3-1 (or the pseudogene TRBV3-2) to TRBJ1-2; D gene uncertain. The CDR3 covers 14 residues. The germline gives CDR1 LGHDT, CDR2 YNNKEL (reference sequence). V lost 0 bases and J 1 base, leaving 6 bases between the germline ends. The CDR3 DNA follows: TGTGCCAGCAGCCAAGACAGACTTAACTATGGCTACACCTTC. This translates into CASSQDRLNYGYTF.